This is a list of T cell receptor beta chains from one sample in a study of molecular identifiers for immune sequencing clone quantification. TCRdb processed the PCR reads anew with MiXCR; each CDR3 protein has one entry. In the table there are about 640,000 distinct CDR3 sequences, just under 20% of which are singletons. Sequenced material: naive CD8+ T cells from blood, with Jurkat cell RNA spiked in. The receptors were sampled from a human donor in good health. Some libraries in this study had Jurkat cell RNA spiked in. Each CDR3 is given without its conserved first and last residue. Each record gives: V gene, J gene, CDR3 length, CDR3 protein.

v_gene: TRBV18
j_gene: TRBJ2-5
len: 13
CDR3aa: ASSPPRRGLETQY

v_gene: TRBV6-2/TRBV6-3
j_gene: TRBJ2-2
len: 14
CDR3aa: ASSDVPGHNTGELF

v_gene: TRBV4-2
j_gene: TRBJ2-1
len: 20
CDR3aa: ASSQGSLRVAGGGGGYNEQF

v_gene: TRBV21-1
j_gene: TRBJ1-5
len: 13
CDR3aa: ASIPSDRSNQPQH

v_gene: TRBV19
j_gene: TRBJ2-2
len: 11
CDR3aa: ASITQNTGELF

v_gene: TRBV3-1
j_gene: TRBJ2-1
len: 12
CDR3aa: ASSQVSLRDEQF

v_gene: TRBV5-4
j_gene: TRBJ2-3
len: 13
CDR3aa: ASREGAGQTDTQY

v_gene: TRBV18
j_gene: TRBJ2-2
len: 13
CDR3aa: ASSPMDRNTGELF

v_gene: TRBV24-1
j_gene: TRBJ1-6
len: 9
CDR3aa: ATSDRETLH

v_gene: TRBV30
j_gene: TRBJ2-7
len: 13
CDR3aa: AWSVGDRVTYEQY

v_gene: TRBV4-3
j_gene: TRBJ2-2
len: 16
CDR3aa: ASSQESAGGLGTGELF

v_gene: TRBV5-4
j_gene: TRBJ2-7
len: 13
CDR3aa: ASSLGAESSYEQY

v_gene: TRBV30
j_gene: TRBJ2-7
len: 10
CDR3aa: AWNQGSYGQY

v_gene: TRBV12-3/TRBV12-4
j_gene: TRBJ1-3
len: 15
CDR3aa: ASNPTSGTDSGNTIY

v_gene: TRBV28
j_gene: TRBJ2-3
len: 14
CDR3aa: ASSFPPGLAGNTQY

v_gene: TRBV4-1
j_gene: TRBJ2-7
len: 13
CDR3aa: ASSQGPTDSYEQY

v_gene: TRBV27
j_gene: TRBJ1-2
len: 12
CDR3aa: ASSPWPGATGYT

v_gene: TRBV6-2/TRBV6-3
j_gene: TRBJ2-7
len: 12
CDR3aa: ASSYLLAGYEQY

v_gene: TRBV21-1
j_gene: TRBJ2-7
len: 14
CDR3aa: ASSTSDRGLSYEQY

v_gene: TRBV7-9
j_gene: TRBJ2-2
len: 9
CDR3aa: ASTLTGELF